This entry features one TCR beta chain sequence. Antigen specificity is unknown. The record originates from a study of cytomegalovirus exposure and HLA in healthy donors. About the study: From donors who were HLA-typed, an early data release held approximately 84 million unique TCRs.

A multiplex PCR was run with 60 Vbeta primers and 13 Jbeta primers. The protocol was immunoSEQ multiplex PCR, while the TCRdb copy is restricted to in-frame clones and leaves out a portion. Here the sample spans about 180,000 clones, around 84% being singletons. Study-wide points: Specificity for CMV antigens was confirmed in vitro for a few of the CMV-associated chains. Reports described diagnosis of cytomegalovirus status by the classifier as highly specific and sensitive.

The sequenced material came from PBMCs. This clonotype was sampled from a girl aged 2 to 10 in good health and CMV-seropositive.

The CDR3 loop is CAISAVLGAHSPLHF. The CDR3 bases are TGTGCCATCAGTGCAGTCTTAGGGGCCCATTCACCCCTCCACTTT. V gene TRBV10-3 combines with J gene TRBJ1-6, with a tentative D call TRBD1 (5 bases). The CDR3 consists of 15 residues. Germline CDR1 reads ENHRY; CDR2 reads SYGVKD. V was trimmed by 4 bases and J by 8 bases, leaving 15 bases between them.